This T cell receptor beta chain was captured in a study of cytomegalovirus exposure and HLA in healthy donors. In the study overall: The platform used for the 110 or so validation repertoires matched that of the approximately 670 first-cohort repertoires, a later analysis reported. Findings and caveats of the study: There were a few CMV-associated chains whose specificity for CMV antigens was confirmed in vitro. The majority of TCR sequences were rare, yet some public TCRs appeared in many donors.

Separation from the roughly 680-subject first cohort characterized the 120-subject validation cohort, to which the donors belonged. Germline V gene sequence: CDR1 SGDLS, CDR2 YYNGEE. The CDR3 is 14 residues long. V shed 3 bases and J 6 bases; nucleotides not matched to a gene: 7. For this clone: Antigen unknown.

The repertoire was sequenced with immunoSEQ multiplex PCR; TCRdb's copy has only in-frame clones and lacks some. The table has some 170,000 clones, approximately 81% seen once. What was sequenced was PBMCs. The chain combines TRBV9 with TRBJ1-1; 8 bases align to TRBD1. This clonotype originated in a man aged 30-40 years in good health and CMV-seropositive. The CDR3 spells CASSATGVGAEAFF. CDR3 in DNA: TGTGCCAGCAGCGCGACAGGGGTTGGGGCTGAAGCTTTCTTT.